These 5 T cell receptor beta chains share one sample of origin, sequenced in a study of shared clonotypes between healthy human individuals (TCRdb year 2020). The protocol used for the library was the immunoSEQ multiplex PCR assay. TCRdb stores this immuneACCESS table with in-frame sequences only. Part of the clones is absent; in the studies checked, under half of the shortfall reflects unresolved V genes, and no reason is known for the rest. Here the sample has about 320,000 clones; roughly 91% occur a single time. The ten largest clones capture about 16% of the sample. Sequenced: memory CD8+ T cells sorted from blood. In the paper's terms, the cell subset or site label means: CD45RO+ cells pooled with CCR7-negative TemRA cells. These receptors were collected from a man between 18 and 29 years old in good health.

V usage is TRBV10-2 and J usage is TRBJ1-1; the D gene is possibly TRBD1 (5 bases). From germline, CDR1 is WSHSY and CDR2 SAAADI. Trimming stripped 3 bases from V and 7 bases from J, with 6 bases between. This CDR3 is 11 amino acids long. This CDR3 reads CASSETGEAFF. CDR3 sequence (DNA): TGCGCCAGCAGTGAAACAGGTGAAGCTTTCTTT.

V gene TRBV30 combines with J gene TRBJ2-2; 9 bases fit TRBD1. Germline V CDR1 and CDR2: GTSNPN, SVGIG (reference sequence). The V and J ends lost 3 bases and 7 bases, in that order; junction bases with no gene match: 9. CDR3 length equals 15 residues. The CDR3 region has the DNA TGTGCCTGGAGCCCGACAGGGGGAAGGCACGGGGAGCTGTTTTTT. It encodes CAWSPTGGRHGELFF.

This clone has at least ten counts. The genes are TRBV7-9 and TRBJ1-5; D might be TRBD1 (6 bases). This CDR3 comprises 15 residues. Germline V gene lookup returns CDR1 SEHNR and CDR2 FQNEAQ (reference sequence). Trimming pared 5 bases from V and 0 bases from J, leaving 11 bases between. The CDR3 protein is CASSGGQYSNQPQHF. For the CDR3, the DNA is TGTGCCAGCAGCGGGGGACAATATAGCAATCAGCCCCAGCATTTT.

The CDR3 sequence: CASSPRLAGVFYNEQFF. In DNA form, the CDR3 reads TGCGCCAGCAGCCCCCGACTAGCGGGAGTTTTCTACAATGAGCAGTTCTTC. The rearrangement uses TRBV5-1 and TRBJ2-1, with TRBD2 matching over 12 bases. V shed 4 bases and J 3 bases; nucleotides not matched to a gene: 8. Germline-derived CDR1 and CDR2 are SGHRS and YFSETQ. This CDR3 comprises 17 residues.

V gene TRBV9 combines with J gene TRBJ2-7; D might be TRBD2 (5 bases). V dropped 0 bases and J dropped 2 bases, with 15 bases sitting between them. CDR3 size: 16 residues. Per the germline V gene, CDR1 is SGDLS and CDR2 is YYNGEE. The CDR3 loop is CASSVGGRALTYEQYF. For the CDR3, the DNA is TGTGCCAGCAGCGTAGGTGGGCGGGCCCTTACCTACGAGCAGTACTTC.